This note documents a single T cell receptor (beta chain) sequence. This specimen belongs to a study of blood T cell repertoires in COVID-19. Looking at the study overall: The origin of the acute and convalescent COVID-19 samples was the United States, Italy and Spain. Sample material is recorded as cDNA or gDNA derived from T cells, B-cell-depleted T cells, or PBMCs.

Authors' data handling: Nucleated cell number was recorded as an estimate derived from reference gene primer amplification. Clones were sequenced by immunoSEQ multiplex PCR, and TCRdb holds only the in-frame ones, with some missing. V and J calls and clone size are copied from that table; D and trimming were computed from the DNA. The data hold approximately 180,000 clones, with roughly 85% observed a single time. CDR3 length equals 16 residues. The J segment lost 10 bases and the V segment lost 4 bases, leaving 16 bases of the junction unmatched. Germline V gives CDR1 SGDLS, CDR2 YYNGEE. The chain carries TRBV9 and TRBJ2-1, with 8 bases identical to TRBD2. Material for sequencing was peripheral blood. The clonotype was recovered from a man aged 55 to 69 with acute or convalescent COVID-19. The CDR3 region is CASSPLIGAGVYEQFF. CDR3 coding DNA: TGTGCCAGCAGCCCTCTAATCGGAGCGGGAGTATACGAGCAGTTCTTC.